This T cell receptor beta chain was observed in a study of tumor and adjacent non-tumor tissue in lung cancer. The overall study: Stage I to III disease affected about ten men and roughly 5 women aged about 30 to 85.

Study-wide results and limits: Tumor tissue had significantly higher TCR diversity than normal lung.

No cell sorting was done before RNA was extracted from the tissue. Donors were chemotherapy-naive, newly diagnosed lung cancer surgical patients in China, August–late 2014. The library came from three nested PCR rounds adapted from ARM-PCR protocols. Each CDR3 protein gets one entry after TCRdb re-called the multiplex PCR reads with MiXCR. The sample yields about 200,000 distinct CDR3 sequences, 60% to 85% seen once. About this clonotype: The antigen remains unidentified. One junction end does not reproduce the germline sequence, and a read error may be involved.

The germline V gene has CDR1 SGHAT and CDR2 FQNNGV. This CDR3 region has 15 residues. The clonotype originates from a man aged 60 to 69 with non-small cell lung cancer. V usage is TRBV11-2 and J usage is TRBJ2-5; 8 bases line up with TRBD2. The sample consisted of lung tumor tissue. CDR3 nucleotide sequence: TGTGCCAGCAGCCTAGGACGGGGGGGCGGGGAGACCCAGCACTTC. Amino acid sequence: CASSLGRGGGETQHF.